This T cell receptor beta chain was profiled in a study of blood T cells in healthy people across ages. Trimming pared 2 bases from V and 3 bases from J, leaving 14 bases between. The germline CDR1 and CDR2 sequences are MNHNY and SVGAGI (reference sequence). The CDR3 runs 16 residues. The authors ran a second PCR of roughly 6 to 12 cycles using a sample-barcoded 5' primer and a J-beta primer mix. Every cDNA was tagged by a template-switch adaptor with 12 random nucleotides. MiXCR, run by TCRdb on the 5' RACE reads, gives a single entry per CDR3 protein. The data show 1.8 million or so distinct CDR3 sequences, around 40% seen once. Broader study findings: Correlation between TCR beta diversity and naive T cell percentage was strong.

Peripheral blood, approximately 10 milliliters per donor, was collected. A minimum of 6.5 million PBMCs was isolated per sample. For this clonotype: Its antigen is unknown.

The sample was blood. The TCR sequence derives from a human donor in good health. The genes are TRBV6-6 and TRBJ1-5; possible D gene TRBD1, 6 bases. CDR3 region: CASSYAQGRNNQPQHF. CDR3 in DNA: TGTGCCAGCAGTTACGCCCAGGGGCGAAACAATCAGCCCCAGCATTTT.